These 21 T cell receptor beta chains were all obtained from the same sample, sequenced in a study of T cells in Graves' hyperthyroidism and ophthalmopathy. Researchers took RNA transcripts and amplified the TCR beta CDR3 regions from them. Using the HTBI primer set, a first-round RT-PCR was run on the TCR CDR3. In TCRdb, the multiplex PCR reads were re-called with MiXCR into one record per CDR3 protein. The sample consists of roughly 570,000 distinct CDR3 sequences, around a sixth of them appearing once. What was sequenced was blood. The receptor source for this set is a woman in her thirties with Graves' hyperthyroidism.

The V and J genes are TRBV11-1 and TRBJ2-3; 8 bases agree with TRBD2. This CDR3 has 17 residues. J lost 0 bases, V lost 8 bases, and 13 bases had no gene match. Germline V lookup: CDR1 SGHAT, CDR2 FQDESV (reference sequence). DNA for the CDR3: TGTGCCAGCTCACCCCTTCGGGGGGGGATTAGCACAGATACGCAGTATTTT. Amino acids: CASSPLRGGISTDTQYF.

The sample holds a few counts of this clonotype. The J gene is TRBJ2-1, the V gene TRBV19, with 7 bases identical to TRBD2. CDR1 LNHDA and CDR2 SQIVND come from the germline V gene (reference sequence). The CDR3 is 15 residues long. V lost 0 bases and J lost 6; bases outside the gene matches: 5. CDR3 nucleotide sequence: TGTGCCAGTAGTATAGATCTCGGGACTATCAATGAGCAGTTCTTC. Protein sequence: CASSIDLGTINEQFF. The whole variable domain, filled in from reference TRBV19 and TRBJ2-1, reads DGGITQSPKYLFRKEGQNVTLSCEQNLNHDAMYWYRQDPGQGLRLIYYSQIVNDFQKGDIAEGYSVSREKKESFPLTVTSAQKNPTAFYLCASSIDLGTINEQFFGPGTRLTVL.

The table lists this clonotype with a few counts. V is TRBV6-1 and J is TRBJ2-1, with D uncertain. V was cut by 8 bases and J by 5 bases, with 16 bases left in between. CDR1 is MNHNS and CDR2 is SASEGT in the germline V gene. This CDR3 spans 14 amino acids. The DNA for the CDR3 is TGTGCCAGCCGAATTGACCCCTCAGACAATGAGCAGTTCTTC. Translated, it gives CASRIDPSDNEQFF.

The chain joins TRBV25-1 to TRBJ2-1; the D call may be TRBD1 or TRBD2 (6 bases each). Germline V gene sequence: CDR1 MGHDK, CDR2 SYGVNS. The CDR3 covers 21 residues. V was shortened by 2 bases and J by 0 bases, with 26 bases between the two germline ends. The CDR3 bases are TGTGCCAGCAGTGAACCCGGGACGATAAAGGGGGGCAGGAGCTCCTACAATGAGCAGTTCTTC. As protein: CASSEPGTIKGGRSSYNEQFF.

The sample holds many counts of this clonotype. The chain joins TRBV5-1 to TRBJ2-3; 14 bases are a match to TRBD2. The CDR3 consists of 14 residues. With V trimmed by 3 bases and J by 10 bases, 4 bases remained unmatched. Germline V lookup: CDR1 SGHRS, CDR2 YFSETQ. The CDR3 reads CASSSGLAGAPQYF. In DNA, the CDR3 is TGCGCCAGCAGCTCGGGACTAGCGGGAGCTCCGCAGTATTTT. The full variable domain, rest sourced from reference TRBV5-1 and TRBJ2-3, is KAGVTQTPRYLIKTRGQQVTLSCSPISGHRSVSWYQQTPGQGLQFLFEYFSETQRNKGNFPGRFSGRQFSNSRSEMNVSTLELGDSALYLCASSSGLAGAPQYFGPGTRLTVL.

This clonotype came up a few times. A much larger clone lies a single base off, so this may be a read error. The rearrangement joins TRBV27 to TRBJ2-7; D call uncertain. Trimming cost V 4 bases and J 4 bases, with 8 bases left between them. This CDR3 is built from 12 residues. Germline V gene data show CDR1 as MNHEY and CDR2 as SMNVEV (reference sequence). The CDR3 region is CASSSGRYEQYF. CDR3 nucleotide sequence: TGTGCCAGCAGTTCGGGCCGGTACGAGCAGTACTTC.

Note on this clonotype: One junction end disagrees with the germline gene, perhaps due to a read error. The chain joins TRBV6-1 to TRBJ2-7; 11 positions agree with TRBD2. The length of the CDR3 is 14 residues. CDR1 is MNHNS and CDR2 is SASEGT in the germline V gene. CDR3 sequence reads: CASSRTSGLGEQHF. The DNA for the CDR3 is TGTGCCAGCAGTCGGACTAGCGGGTTAGGGGAGCAGCACTTC.

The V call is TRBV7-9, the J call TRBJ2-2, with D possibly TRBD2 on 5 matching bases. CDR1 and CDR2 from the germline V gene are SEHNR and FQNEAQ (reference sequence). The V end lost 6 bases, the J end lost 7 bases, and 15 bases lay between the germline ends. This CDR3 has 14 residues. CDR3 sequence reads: CASRAGRVGGELFF. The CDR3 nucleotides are TGTGCCAGCAGGGCGGGCCGCGTTGGCGGGGAGCTGTTTTTT.

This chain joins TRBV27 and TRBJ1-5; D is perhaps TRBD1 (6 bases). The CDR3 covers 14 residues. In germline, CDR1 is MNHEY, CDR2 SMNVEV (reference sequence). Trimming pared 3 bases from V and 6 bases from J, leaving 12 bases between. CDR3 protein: CASSLIGGAQPQHF. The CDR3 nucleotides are TGTGCCAGCAGTTTGATTGGGGGGGCTCAGCCCCAGCATTTT.

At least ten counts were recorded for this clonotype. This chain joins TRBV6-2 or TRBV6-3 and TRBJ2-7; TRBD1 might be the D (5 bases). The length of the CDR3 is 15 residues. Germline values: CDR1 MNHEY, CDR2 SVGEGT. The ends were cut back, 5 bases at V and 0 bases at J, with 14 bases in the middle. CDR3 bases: TGTGCCAGCAGTAACAGGTATCGCAGCTCCTACGAGCAGTACTTC. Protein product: CASSNRYRSSYEQYF.

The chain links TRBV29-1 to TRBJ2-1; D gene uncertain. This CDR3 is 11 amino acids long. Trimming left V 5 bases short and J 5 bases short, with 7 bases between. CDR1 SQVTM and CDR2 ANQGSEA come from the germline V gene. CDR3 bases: TGCAGCGTTTTGCAGAACAATGAGCAGTTCTTC. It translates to CSVLQNNEQFF.

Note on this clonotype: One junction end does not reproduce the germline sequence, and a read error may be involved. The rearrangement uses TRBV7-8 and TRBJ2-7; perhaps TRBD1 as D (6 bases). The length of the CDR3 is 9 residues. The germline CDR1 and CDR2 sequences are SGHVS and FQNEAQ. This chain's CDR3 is CASSPRDNF. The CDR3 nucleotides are TGTGCCAGCAGCCCACGGGACAACTTC.

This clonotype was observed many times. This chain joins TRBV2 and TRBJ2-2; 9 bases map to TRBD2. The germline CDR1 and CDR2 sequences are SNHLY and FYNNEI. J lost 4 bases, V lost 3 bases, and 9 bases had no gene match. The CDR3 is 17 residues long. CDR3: CASSELAGRYPTGELFF. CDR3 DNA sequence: TGTGCCAGCAGTGAGCTAGCGGGAAGGTACCCCACCGGGGAGCTGTTTTTT.

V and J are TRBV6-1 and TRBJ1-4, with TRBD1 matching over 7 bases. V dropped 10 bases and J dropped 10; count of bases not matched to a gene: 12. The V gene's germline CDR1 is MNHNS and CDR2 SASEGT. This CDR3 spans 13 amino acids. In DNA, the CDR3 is TGTGCCACCCGGACAGGAGGAGGCGGAAAACTGTTTTTT. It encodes CATRTGGGGKLFF.

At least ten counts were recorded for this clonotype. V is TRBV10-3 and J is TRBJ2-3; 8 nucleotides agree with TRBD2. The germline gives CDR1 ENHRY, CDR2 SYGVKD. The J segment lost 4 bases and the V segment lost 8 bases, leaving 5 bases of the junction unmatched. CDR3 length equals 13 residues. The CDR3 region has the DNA TGTGCCATCTCAGCGGGAGAGGCAGATACGCAGTATTTT. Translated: CAISAGEADTQYF.

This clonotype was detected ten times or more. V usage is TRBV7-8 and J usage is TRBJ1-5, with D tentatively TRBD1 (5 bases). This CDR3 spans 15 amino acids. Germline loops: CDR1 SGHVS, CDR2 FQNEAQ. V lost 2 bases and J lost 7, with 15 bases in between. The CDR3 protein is CASSLFQGPTQPQHF. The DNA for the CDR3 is TGTGCCAGCAGCTTATTTCAGGGCCCGACGCAGCCCCAGCATTTT. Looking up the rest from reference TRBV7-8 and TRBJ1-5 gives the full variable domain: GAGVSQSPRYKVAKRGQDVALRCDPISGHVSLFWYQQALGQGPEFLTYFQNEAQLDKSGLPSDRFFAERPEGSVSTLKIQRTQQEDSAVYLCASSLFQGPTQPQHFGDGTRLSIL.

The DNA for the CDR3 is TGTGCCAGCAGCCCGACAGAACGCTATGGCTACACCTTC. It translates to CASSPTERYGYTF. The chain uses TRBV28 and TRBJ1-2, with D possibly being TRBD1 (5 bases). The CDR3 is 13 residues long. The V gene lost 6 bases and the J gene lost 4 bases, with 12 bases spanning the gap. Germline V gives CDR1 MDHEN, CDR2 SYDVKM.

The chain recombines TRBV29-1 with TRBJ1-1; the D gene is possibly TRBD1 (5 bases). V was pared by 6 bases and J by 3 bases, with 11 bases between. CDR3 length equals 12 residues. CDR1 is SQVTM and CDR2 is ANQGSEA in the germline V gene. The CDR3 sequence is CSVGGGDTEAFF. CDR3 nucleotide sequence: TGCAGCGTGGGGGGTGGGGACACTGAAGCTTTCTTT.

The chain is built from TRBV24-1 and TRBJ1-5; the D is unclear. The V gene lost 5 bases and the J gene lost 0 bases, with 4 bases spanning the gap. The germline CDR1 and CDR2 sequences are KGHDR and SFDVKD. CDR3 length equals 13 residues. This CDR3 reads CATSAASNQPQHF. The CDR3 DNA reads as TGTGCCACCAGTGCCGCTAGCAATCAGCCCCAGCATTTT.

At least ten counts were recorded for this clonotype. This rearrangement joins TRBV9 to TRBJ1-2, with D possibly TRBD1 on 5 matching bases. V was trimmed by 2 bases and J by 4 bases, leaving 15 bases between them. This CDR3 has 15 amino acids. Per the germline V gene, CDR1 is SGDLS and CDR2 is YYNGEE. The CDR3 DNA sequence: TGTGCCAGCAGCGTCCGAAGCGACAGCTCCTATGGCTACACCTTC. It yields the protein CASSVRSDSSYGYTF.

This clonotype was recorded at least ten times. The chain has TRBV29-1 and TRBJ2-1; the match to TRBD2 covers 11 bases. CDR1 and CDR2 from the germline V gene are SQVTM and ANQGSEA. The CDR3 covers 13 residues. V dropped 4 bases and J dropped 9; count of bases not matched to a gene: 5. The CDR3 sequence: CSVVSGRAPEQFF. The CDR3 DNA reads TGCAGCGTTGTTAGCGGGAGGGCCCCTGAGCAGTTCTTC.